This T cell receptor beta chain was documented in a study of CXCR3-negative and CXCR3-positive naive CD8 T cells. This CDR3 region has 16 residues. The germline V gene encodes CDR1 MGHDK and CDR2 SYGVNS. The study made its TRB cDNA libraries by 5' RACE, adding UMI labels. TCRdb re-called the 5' RACE reads and shows each CDR3 protein once, DNA omitted. This table lists about 9,100 distinct CDR3 sequences. The rearrangement joins TRBV25-1 to TRBJ2-7; the D call from TCRdb, TRBD2, cannot be confirmed without DNA. The sequencing sample was made of naive CXCR3- CD8+ T cells from blood. Subset of the sample: CD45RO-CCR7+CD27+CD95- naive CD8+ T cells lacking CXCR3 (TNR3-). The clonotype comes from a human donor in good health. Some clones in this sample may be carry-over from other donors' samples. CDR3 protein: CASSEAPRESSYEQYF.